This T cell receptor (beta chain) emerged from a study of CD8 T cells in Susac syndrome (dated by TCRdb to the late 2010s). Broadly, across the study: Repertoire sequencing was used to test whether CD8+ T cell activation and differentiation in Susac syndrome was antigen driven.

Worth noting for this clonotype: No antigen is known for it. No much larger clone is present one base from it, and per-base qualities are unavailable.

Study-level results and caveats: The number of individuals in the TCR sequencing and HLA analysis was recognized as being relatively small.

RNA was extracted with the RNeasy kit and roughly 0.45 to 1 ug was reverse transcribed using random hexamers. The immunoSEQ multiplex PCR assay, which covers 54 Vbeta and 13 Jbeta segments, was used to amplify TCR beta CDR3 regions. Bias from PCR amplification was corrected by using a synthetic template baseline for primer optimization and for computational correction. From the authors' description of their analysis: Reads were annotated to V, D and J genes per IMGT and analyzed with immunoSEQ Analyzer, keeping only productive sequences. Clonality was calculated as one minus the Shannon entropy normalized by log2 of the number of productive unique sequences. For each patient and control, public and private clones were evaluated among the 100 most prevalent clones. Susac-specific clones were defined as absent from healthy and MS cohorts, over a thousand published viral clones and other ImmuneACCESS disease sequences. The raw public data were reprocessed by TCRdb itself: fastp quality trimming at Q25, MiXCR clonotype calling, in-frame beta chains only. Rows are unified per CDR3 protein, each entry keeping the most common DNA and genes. The V and J calls and clone size are TCRdb's, not the authors'. The sample table contains fewer than 150,000 distinct CDR3 sequences; only one count was recorded for 85% to 95% of them. Around 0.085% of the sample lies in the top ten.

Peripheral blood CD8+ and CD4+ T cells from healthy donors, Susac syndrome patients and multiple sclerosis patients were profiled by high-throughput TCR beta sequencing. Multiple sclerosis controls were treatment-naive patients with stable or active relapsing-remitting disease fulfilling revised McDonald criteria. Bulk CD8+ and CD4+ T cells were purified magnetically by negative isolation, whereas CD8+ TEMRA cells were enriched by FACS. Blood was collected in EDTA tubes and processed within 24 hours, with PBMCs isolated through density gradient centrifugation. PBMCs intended for TCR sequencing were frozen in liquid nitrogen and were later thawed in a 37 degrees C water bath. A purity of at least 90% was achieved for sorted or isolated CD4+, CD8+ and CD8+ TEMRA cells. This TCR derives from a human donor with multiple sclerosis. Sequencing was carried out using CD4+ T cells from PBMCs.

The CDR3 in this case is CASSQKGGGEEKLFF. DNA sequence: TGTGCCAGCAGTCAGAAGGGAGGCGGCGAGGAAAAACTGTTTTTT. The rearranged segments are TRBV12-3 or TRBV12-4 and TRBJ1-4; no D gene call is confident. Measured from the cysteine to the phenylalanine, the CDR3 is 15 residues long. Only the CDR3 DNA stays, 45 bases, in frame from base 1. At the junction V is shortened by 5 bases and J by 8 bases, with 18 bases in between.